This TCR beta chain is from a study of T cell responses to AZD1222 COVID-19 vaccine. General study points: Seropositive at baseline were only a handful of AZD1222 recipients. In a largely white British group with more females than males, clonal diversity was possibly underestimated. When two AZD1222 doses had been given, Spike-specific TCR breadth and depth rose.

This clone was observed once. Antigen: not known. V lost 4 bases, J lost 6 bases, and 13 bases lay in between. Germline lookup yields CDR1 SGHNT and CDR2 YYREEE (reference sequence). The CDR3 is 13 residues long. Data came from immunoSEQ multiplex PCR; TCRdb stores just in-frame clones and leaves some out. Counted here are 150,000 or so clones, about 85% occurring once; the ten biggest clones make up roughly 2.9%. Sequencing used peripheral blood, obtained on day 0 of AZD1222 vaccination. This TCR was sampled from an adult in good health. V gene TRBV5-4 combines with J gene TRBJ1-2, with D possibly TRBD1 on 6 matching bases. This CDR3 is CASSREGGDGYTF. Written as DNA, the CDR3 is TGTGCCAGCAGCCGTGAGGGGGGCGATGGCTACACCTTC.